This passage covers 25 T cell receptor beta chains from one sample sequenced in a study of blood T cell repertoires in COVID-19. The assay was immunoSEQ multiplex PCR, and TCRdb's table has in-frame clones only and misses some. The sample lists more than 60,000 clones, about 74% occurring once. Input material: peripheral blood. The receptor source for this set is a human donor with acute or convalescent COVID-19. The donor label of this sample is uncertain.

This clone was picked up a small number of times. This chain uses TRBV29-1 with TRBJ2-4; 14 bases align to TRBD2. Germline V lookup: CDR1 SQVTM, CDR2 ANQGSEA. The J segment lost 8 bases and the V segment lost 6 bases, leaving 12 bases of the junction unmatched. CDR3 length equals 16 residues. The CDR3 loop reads CSVAGGLAGGRDIQYF. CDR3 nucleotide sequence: TGCAGCGTCGCAGGCGGACTAGCGGGGGGTAGGGACATTCAGTACTTC.

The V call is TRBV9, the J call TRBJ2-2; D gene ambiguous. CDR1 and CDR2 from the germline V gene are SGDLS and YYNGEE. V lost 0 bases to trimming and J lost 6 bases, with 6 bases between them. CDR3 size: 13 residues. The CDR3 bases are TGTGCCAGCAGCGTAGTGAGGTCCGGGGAGCTGTTTTTT. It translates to CASSVVRSGELFF.

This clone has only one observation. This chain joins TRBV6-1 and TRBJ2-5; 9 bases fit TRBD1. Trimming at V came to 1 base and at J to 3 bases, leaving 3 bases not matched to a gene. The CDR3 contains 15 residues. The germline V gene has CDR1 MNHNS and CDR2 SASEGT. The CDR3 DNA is TGTGCCAGCAGTGAAGGGGGACAGGGTAAAGAGACCCAGTACTTC. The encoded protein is CASSEGGQGKETQYF.

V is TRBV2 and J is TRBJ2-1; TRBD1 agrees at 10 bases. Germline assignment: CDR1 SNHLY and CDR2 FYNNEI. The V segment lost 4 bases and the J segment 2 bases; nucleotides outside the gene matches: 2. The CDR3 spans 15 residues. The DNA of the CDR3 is TGTGCCAGCAGTGGAGGGACAGGGGCCTACAATGAGCAGTTCTTC. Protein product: CASSGGTGAYNEQFF. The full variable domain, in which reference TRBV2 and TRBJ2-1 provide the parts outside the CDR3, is EPEVTQTPSHQVTQMGQEVILRCVPISNHLYFYWYRQILGQKVEFLVSFYNNEISEKSEIFDDQFSVERPDGSNFTLKIRSTKLEDSAMYFCASSGGTGAYNEQFFGPGTRLTVL.

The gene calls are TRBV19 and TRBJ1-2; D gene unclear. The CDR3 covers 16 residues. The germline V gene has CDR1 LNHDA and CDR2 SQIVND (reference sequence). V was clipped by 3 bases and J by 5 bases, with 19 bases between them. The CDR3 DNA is TGTGCCAGTAGTATTGGGTCTGGATCCAAGAGGTATGGCTACACCTTC. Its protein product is CASSIGSGSKRYGYTF.

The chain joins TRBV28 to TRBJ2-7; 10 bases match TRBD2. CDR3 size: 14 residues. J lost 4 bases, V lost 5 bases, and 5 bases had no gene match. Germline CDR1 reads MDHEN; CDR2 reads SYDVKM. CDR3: CASSLSGGTYEQYV. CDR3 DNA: TGTGCCAGCAGTCTTAGCGGGGGGACGTACGAGCAGTACGTC.

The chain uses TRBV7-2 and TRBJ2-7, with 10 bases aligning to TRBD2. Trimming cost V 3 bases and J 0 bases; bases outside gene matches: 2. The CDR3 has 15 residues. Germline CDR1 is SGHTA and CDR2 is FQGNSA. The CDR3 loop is CASSFGLAVSYEQYF. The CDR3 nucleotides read TGTGCCAGCAGCTTTGGACTAGCGGTCTCCTACGAGCAGTACTTC.

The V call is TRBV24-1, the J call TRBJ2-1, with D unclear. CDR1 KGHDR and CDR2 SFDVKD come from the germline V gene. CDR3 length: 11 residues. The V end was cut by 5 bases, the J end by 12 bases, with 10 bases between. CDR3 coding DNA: TGTGCCACCAGTGCCGGGTTCTGGCAGTTCTTC. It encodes CATSAGFWQFF.

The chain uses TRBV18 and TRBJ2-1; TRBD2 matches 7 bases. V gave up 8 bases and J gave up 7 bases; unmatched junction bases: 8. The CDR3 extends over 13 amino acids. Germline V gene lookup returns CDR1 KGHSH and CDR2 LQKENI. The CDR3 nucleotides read TGTGCCAGCGGACGCGGGGGAGGAAATGAGCAGTTCTTC. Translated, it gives CASGRGGGNEQFF.

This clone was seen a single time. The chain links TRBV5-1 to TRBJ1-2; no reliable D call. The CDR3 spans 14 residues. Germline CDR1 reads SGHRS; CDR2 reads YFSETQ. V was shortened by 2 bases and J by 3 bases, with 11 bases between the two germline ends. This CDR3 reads CASSFEGFDYGYTF. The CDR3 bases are TGCGCCAGCAGCTTTGAGGGTTTCGACTATGGCTACACCTTC.

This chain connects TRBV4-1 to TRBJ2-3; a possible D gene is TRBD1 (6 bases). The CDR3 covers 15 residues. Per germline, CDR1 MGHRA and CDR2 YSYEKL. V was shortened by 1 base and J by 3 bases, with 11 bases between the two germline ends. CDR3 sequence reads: CASSQGPGVTDTQYF. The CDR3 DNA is TGCGCCAGCAGCCAAGGGCCAGGGGTAACAGATACGCAGTATTTT.

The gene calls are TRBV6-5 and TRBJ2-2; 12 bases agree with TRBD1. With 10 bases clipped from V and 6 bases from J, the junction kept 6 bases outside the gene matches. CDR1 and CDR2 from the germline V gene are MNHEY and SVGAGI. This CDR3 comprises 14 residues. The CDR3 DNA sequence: TGTGCCACCTGGGACAGGGGGCGCCCCGGGGAGCTGTTTTTT. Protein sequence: CATWDRGRPGELFF.

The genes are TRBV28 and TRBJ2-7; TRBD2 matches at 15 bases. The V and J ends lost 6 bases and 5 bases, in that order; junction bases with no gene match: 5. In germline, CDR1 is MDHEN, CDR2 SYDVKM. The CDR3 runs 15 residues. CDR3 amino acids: CASRTGTSGRHEQYF. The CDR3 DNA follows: TGTGCCAGCAGGACCGGGACTAGCGGGAGGCACGAGCAGTACTTC. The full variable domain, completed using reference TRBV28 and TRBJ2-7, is DVKVTQSSRYLVKRTGEKVFLECVQDMDHENMFWYRQDPGLGLRLIYFSYDVKMKEKGDIPEGYSVSREKKERFSLILESASTNQTSMYLCASRTGTSGRHEQYFGPGTRLTVT.

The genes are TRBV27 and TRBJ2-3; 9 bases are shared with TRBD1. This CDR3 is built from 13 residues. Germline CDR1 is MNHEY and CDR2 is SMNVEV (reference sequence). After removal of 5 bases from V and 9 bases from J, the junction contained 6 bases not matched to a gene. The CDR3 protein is CASSPRGQGTQYF. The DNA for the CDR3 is TGTGCCAGCAGTCCCCGGGGACAGGGAACGCAGTATTTT.

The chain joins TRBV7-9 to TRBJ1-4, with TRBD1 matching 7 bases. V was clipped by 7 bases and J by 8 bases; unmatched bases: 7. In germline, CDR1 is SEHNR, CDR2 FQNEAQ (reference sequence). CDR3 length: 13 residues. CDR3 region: CASTTGSEEKLFF. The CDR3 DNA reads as TGTGCCAGCACGACAGGGAGTGAGGAAAAACTGTTTTTT.

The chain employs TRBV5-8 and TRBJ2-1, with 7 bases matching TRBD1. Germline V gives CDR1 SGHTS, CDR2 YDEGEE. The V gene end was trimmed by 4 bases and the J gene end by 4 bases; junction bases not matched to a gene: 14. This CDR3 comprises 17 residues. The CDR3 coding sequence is TGTGCCAGCAGCAAGACCGGGACAGAGTCCCTTTACAATGAGCAGTTCTTC. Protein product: CASSKTGTESLYNEQFF.

This chain's CDR3 is CASSPPILADSYEQYV. DNA of the CDR3: TGTGCCAGCTCACCACCAATTCTAGCGGACTCCTACGAGCAGTACGTC. The rearrangement uses TRBV18 and TRBJ2-7, with 7 bases fitting TRBD2. The V gene's germline CDR1 is KGHSH and CDR2 LQKENI. The CDR3 is 16 residues long. After removal of 0 bases from V and 0 bases from J, the junction contained 5 bases not matched to a gene.

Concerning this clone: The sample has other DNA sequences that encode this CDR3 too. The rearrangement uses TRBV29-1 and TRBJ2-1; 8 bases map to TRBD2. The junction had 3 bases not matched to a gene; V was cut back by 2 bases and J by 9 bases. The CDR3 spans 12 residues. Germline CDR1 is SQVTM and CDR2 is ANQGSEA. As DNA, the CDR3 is TGCAGCGTTGAAACTAGCGGATCTGAGCAGTTCTTC. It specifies CSVETSGSEQFF.

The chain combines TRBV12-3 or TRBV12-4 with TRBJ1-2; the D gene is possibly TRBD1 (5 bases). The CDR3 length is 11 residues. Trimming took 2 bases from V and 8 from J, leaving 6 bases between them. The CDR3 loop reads CASSLRQGYTF. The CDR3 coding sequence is TGTGCCAGCAGTTTAAGACAGGGCTACACCTTC.

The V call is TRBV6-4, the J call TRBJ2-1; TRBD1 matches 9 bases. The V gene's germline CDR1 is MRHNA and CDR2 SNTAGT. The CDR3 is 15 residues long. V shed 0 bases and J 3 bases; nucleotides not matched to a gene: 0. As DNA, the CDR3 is TGTGCCAGCAGTGACTCGGGACAGGGCTACAATGAGCAGTTCTTC. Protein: CASSDSGQGYNEQFF.

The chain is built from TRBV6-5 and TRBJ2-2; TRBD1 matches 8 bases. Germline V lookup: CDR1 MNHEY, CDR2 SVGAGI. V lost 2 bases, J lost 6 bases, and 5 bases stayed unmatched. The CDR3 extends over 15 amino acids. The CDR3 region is CASSYGQGPPGELFF. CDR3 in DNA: TGTGCCAGCAGTTACGGACAGGGTCCCCCCGGGGAGCTGTTTTTT.

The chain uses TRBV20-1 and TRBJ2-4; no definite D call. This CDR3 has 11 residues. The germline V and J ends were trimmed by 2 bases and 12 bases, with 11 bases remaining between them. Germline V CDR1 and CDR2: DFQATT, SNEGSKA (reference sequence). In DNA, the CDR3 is TGCAGTGCTAGACCCAGGTTCACTCAGTACTTC. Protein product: CSARPRFTQYF.

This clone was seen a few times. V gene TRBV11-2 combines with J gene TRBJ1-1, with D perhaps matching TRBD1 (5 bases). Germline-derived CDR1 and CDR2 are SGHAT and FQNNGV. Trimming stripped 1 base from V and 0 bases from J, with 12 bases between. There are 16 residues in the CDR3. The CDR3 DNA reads TGTGCCAGCAGCTTAGTCGGGGGAGGGATGAACACTGAAGCTTTCTTT. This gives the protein CASSLVGGGMNTEAFF.

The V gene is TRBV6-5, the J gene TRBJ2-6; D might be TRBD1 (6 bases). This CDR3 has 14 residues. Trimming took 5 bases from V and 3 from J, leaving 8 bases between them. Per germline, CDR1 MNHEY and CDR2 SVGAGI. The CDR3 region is CASSKGVGANVLTF. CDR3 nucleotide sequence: TGTGCCAGCAGTAAGGGGGTTGGGGCCAACGTCCTGACTTTC.

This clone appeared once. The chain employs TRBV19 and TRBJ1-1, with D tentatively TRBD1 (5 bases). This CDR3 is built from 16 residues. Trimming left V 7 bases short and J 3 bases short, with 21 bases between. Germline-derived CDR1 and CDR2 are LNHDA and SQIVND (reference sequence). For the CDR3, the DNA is TGTGCCAGTATCCCCTGGGGGGGTGAGGACGACACTGAAGCTTTCTTT. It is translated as CASIPWGGEDDTEAFF.